This TCR beta chain was sequenced in a study of blood T cell repertoires in COVID-19. Germline trimming cut 0 bases from V and 1 base from J; bases unmatched to any gene: 3. This CDR3 spans 15 amino acids. Germline V gene lookup returns CDR1 SGDLS and CDR2 YYNGEE. Assay used: immunoSEQ multiplex PCR; TCRdb lists only in-frame clones, some missing. The table lists around 260,000 clones, 86% of them singletons. The V and J genes are TRBV9 and TRBJ2-7; 8 bases agree with TRBD1. The sequence was obtained from a man between 18 and 35 years old with active or convalescent COVID-19. The sample taken for sequencing was peripheral blood. CDR3 in amino acids: CASSVATGDSYEQYF. The CDR3 DNA reads as TGTGCCAGCAGCGTAGCGACAGGGGATTCCTACGAGCAGTACTTC. Full variable domain (outside the CDR3, taken from reference TRBV9 and TRBJ2-7): DSGVTQTPKHLITATGQRVTLRCSPRSGDLSVYWYQQSLDQGLQFLIQYYNGEERAKGNILERFSAQQFPDLHSELNLSSLELGDSALYFCASSVATGDSYEQYFGPGTRLTVT.